This T cell receptor (beta chain) comes out of a study of blood T cell repertoires in COVID-19 (dated by TCRdb to between 2020 and 2021). Some background on the complete study: Samples covering the acute and convalescent phases of COVID-19 were provided by collaborators in the United States, Italy and Spain. The sample metadata nearly always contained a de-identified subject ID, COVID-19 status, age in years and sex. Where available, HLA class I and class II types were taken from metadata supplied by the sample provider and were not determined by assay-based typing. The repertoires were released in a freely available public database meant as a resource for research on the immune response to SARS-CoV-2. Subjects who had been exposed to COVID-19, were actively infected with it, or had recovered from it provided the deeply sampled blood TCRbeta repertoires that made up the dataset. Samples were obtained from the ongoing ImmuneRACE study (first 160 participants) and from 950 to 1,500 subjects provided by 6 global collaborators. The prospective study material was composed of cDNA or gDNA derived from T cells, B-cell-depleted T cells, or PBMCs. The full study reports these points: The amount of clinical and demographic metadata varied by source and participant and was provided uncurated.

Via the germline V gene, CDR1 is SGHRS and CDR2 YFSETQ. The CDR3 goes from the cysteine to the phenylalanine over 19 residues. Here the CDR3 DNA is all that survives: 57 bases in frame from base 1. Trimming takes 2 bases off V and 1 base off J; junction bases not matched to a gene: 17. Details on this clone: Its antigen is unknown. The sample holds no much larger clone one base away, and base qualities are not on file.

Another Seattle source contributed samples from volunteer blood donors who had recovered from COVID-19. Collaborating institutions collected whole blood in K2EDTA tubes following their own protocols. For TCRbeta analysis, collaborators shipped samples in one of three forms: frozen whole blood, isolated PBMCs, or DNA extracted from either of those sample types. The immunoSEQ Assay, a bias-controlled multiplex PCR, was used to amplify TCRbeta CDR3 regions from genomic DNA. Regarding the original processing steps: Within the assay, amplification of reference gene primers was used to estimate how many nucleated cells each sample contained. To quantify the absolute abundance of each unique TCRbeta CDR3 rearrangement, sequence reads were collapsed and filtered. Productive Simpson clonality was computed per sample as the square root of Simpson's diversity index over productive rearrangements. TCRdb provides this immuneACCESS table in a form limited to in-frame rearrangements. Some clones are lacking; in checked studies, under half of them reflect an unresolved V gene, and why the rest are absent is not known. D and trimming were read from the DNA, whereas the V and J calls and clone size are those reported in that table. For this sample there are over 250,000 clones; around four fifths appear just once. The leading ten clones occupy around 10% of the sample.

This TCR derives from a woman between 45 and 65 years old who had recovered from COVID-19. In this chain, TRBV5-1 is recombined with TRBJ1-1; 7 nucleotides in the junction match TRBD1. Sample: peripheral blood. The CDR3 reads CASSFTLVTGAPSNTEAFF. Read as DNA, the sequence is TGCGCCAGCAGCTTCACATTAGTAACAGGGGCCCCGTCGAACACTGAAGCTTTCTTT.